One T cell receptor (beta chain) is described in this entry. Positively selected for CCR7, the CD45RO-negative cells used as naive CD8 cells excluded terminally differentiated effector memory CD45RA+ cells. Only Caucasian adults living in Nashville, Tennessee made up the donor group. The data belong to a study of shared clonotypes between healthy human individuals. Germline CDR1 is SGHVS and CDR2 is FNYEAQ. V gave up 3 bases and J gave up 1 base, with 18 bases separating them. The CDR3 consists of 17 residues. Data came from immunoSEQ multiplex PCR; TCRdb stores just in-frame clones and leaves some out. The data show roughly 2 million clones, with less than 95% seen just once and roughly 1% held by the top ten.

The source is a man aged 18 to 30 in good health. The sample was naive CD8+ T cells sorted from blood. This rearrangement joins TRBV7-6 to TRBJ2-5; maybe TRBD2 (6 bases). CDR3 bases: TGTGCCAGCAGCTTTCGGAGGGTAAAGGAAACCCAAGAGACCCAGTACTTC. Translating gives CASSFRRVKETQETQYF.